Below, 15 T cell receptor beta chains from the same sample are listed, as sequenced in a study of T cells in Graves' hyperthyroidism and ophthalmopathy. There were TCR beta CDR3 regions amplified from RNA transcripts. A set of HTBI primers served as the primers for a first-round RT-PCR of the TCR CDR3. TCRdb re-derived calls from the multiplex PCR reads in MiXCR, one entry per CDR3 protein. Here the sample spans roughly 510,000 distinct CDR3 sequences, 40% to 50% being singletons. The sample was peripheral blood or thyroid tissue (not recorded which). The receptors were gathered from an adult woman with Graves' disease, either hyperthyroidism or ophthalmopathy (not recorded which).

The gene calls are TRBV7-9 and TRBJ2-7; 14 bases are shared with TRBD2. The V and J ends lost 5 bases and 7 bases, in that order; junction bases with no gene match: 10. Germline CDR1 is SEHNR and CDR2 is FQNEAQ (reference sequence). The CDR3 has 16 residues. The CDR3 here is CASSPGLAGARREQYF. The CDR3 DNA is TGTGCCAGCAGCCCGGGACTAGCGGGGGCCCGGAGGGAGCAGTACTTC.

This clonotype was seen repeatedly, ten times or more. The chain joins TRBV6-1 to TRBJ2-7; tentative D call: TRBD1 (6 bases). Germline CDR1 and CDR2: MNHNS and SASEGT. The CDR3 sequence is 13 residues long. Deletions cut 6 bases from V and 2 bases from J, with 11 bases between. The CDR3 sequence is CASRGRDTYEQYF. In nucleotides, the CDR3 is TGTGCCAGCAGGGGACGGGACACCTACGAGCAGTACTTC.

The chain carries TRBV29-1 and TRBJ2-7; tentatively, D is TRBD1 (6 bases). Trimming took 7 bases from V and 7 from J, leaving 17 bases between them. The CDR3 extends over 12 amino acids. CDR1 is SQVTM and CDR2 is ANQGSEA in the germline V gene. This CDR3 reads CSDPGAATEQYF. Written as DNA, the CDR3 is TGCAGCGACCCAGGGGCGGCTACGGAGCAGTACTTC.

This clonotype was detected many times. The DNA of the CDR3 is TGTGCCATCAGTGTGAGGGGAGAGACCCAGTACTTC. Translated, it gives CAISVRGETQYF. The genes are TRBV10-3 and TRBJ2-5, with D perhaps assigned TRBD1 or TRBD2 (5 bases each). V was shortened by 4 bases and J by 4 bases, with 7 bases between the two germline ends. CDR3 length: 12 amino acids. CDR1 and CDR2 from the germline V gene are ENHRY and SYGVKD.

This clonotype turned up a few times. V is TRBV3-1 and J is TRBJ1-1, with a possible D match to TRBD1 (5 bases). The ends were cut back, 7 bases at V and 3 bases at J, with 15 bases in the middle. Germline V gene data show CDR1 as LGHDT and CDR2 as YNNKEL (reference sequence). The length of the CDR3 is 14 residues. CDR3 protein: CASKGREGDTEAFF. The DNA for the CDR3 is TGTGCCAGCAAGGGCAGGGAAGGGGACACTGAAGCTTTCTTT.

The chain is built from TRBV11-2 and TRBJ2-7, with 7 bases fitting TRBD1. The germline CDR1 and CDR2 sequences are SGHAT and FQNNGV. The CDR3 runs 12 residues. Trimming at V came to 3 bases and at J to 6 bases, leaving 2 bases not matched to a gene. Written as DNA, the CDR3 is TGTGCCAGCAGCTTTACAGGGGCCGAGCAGTACTTC. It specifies CASSFTGAEQYF.

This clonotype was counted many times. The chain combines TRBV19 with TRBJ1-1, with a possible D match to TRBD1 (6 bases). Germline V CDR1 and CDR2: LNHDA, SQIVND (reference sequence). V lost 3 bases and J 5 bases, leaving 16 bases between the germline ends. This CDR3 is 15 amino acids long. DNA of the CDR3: TGTGCCAGTAGTATTTTTACAGGGCGTTGGACTGAAGCTTTCTTT. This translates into CASSIFTGRWTEAFF. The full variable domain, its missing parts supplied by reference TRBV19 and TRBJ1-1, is DGGITQSPKYLFRKEGQNVTLSCEQNLNHDAMYWYRQDPGQGLRLIYYSQIVNDFQKGDIAEGYSVSREKKESFPLTVTSAQKNPTAFYLCASSIFTGRWTEAFFGQGTRLTVV.

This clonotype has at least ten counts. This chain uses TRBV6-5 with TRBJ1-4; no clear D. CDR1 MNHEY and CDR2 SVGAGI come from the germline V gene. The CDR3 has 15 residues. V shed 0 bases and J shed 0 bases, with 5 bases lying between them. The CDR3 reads CASSYSGATNEKLFF. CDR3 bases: TGTGCCAGCAGTTACTCGGGCGCAACTAATGAAAAACTGTTTTTT.

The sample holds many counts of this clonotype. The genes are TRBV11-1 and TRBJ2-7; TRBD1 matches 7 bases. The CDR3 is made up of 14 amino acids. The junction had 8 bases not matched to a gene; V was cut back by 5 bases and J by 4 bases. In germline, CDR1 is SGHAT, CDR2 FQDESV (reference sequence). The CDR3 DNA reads TGTGCCAGCAGCCCACGGACAGGAGCTTACGAGCAGTACTTC. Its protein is CASSPRTGAYEQYF.

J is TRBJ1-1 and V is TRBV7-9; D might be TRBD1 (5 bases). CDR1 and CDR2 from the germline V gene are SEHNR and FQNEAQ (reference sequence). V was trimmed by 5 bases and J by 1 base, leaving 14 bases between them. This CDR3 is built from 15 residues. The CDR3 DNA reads TGTGCCAGCAGCCCCGGGGACCCGGGGAACACTGAAGCTTTCTTT. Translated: CASSPGDPGNTEAFF.

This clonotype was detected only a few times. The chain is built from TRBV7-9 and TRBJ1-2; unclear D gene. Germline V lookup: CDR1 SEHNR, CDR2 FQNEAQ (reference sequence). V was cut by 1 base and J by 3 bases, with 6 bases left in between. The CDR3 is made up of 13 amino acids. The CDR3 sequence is CASSLDKDYGYTF. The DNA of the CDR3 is TGTGCCAGCAGCTTAGACAAAGACTATGGCTACACCTTC.

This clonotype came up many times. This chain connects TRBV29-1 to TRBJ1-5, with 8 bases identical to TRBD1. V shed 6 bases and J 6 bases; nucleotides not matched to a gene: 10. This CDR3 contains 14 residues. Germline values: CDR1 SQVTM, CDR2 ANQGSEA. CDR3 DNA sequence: TGCAGCGTCGCCACAGGGGGAAAAGGTCAGCCCCAGCATTTT. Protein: CSVATGGKGQPQHF.

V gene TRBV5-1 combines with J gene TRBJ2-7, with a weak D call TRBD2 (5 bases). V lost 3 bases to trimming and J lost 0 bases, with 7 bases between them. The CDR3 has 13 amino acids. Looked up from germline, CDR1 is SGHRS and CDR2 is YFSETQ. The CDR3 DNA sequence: TGCGCCAGCAGCTCAGACTACTCCTACGAGCAGTACTTC. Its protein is CASSSDYSYEQYF.

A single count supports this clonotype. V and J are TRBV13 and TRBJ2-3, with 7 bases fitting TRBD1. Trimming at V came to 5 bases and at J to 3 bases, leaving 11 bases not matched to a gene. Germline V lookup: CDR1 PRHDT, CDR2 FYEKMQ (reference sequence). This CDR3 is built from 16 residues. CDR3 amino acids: CASSATGSGETDTQYF. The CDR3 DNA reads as TGTGCCAGCAGCGCGACAGGGAGTGGGGAGACAGATACGCAGTATTTT.

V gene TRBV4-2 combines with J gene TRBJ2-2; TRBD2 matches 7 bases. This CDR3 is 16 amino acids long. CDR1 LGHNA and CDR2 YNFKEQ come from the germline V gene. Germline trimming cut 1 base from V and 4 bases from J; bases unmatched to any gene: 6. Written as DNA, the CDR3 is TGTGCCAGCAGCCAAGGGGGAGGGCCGGGCACCGGGGAGCTGTTTTTT. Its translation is CASSQGGGPGTGELFF.